This T cell receptor (beta chain) was recovered during a study of Ad26.COV2.S vaccination and SARS-CoV-2 variants. Germline-derived CDR1 and CDR2 are SEHNR and FQNEAQ (reference sequence). V lost 5 bases to trimming and J lost 4 bases; unmatched junction nucleotides: 23. The CDR3 loop spans 19 amino acids. TCRdb's table, derived via immunoSEQ multiplex PCR, lists solely in-frame clones and lacks some. This repertoire shows roughly 150,000 clones, about nine tenths found once; its top ten account for less than 6%. As for this clone: Its antigen is not known.

General study points: Breadth, reportedly substantial, characterized the spike-specific CD8+ and CD4+ T cell responses after vaccination.

The clonotype was recovered from a human donor who had recovered from COVID-19. This chain joins TRBV7-9 and TRBJ2-7; 7 bases are shared with TRBD2. The sequenced sample was peripheral blood, obtained after recovery from COVID-19. This chain's CDR3 is CASSPSPGRRPEELYEQYF. Written as DNA, the CDR3 is TGTGCCAGCAGCCCTAGCCCCGGGAGGCGACCCGAGGAACTTTACGAGCAGTACTTC.